These 13 T cell receptor beta chains came from one sample sequenced in a study of blood T cell repertoires in COVID-19. Libraries were prepared by immunoSEQ multiplex PCR; TCRdb keeps only in-frame clonotypes and omits some of them. The sample records about 250,000 clones, around 87% being singletons. Sequencing input: PBMCs or T cells enriched from blood (not recorded which). The origin of the receptors is a woman aged 45-65 years who had recovered from COVID-19.

J is TRBJ2-1 and V is TRBV10-3; TRBD2 agrees at 11 bases. The CDR3 consists of 13 residues. The ends lost 10 bases at V and 5 bases at J; junction bases unmatched: 4. In germline, CDR1 is ENHRY, CDR2 SYGVKD. The CDR3 region has the DNA TGTGCCACCCTAGCGGGAGGAAACAATGAGCAGTTCTTC. Translated: CATLAGGNNEQFF.

This clone is classed as medium-sized. The chain joins TRBV29-1 to TRBJ1-1, with D perhaps TRBD1 (5 bases). The V end was cut by 5 bases, the J end by 4 bases, with 20 bases between. CDR1 and CDR2 from the germline V gene are SQVTM and ANQGSEA. The length of the CDR3 is 15 residues. The CDR3, as DNA: TGCAGCGTTATTCCCTTACAGGATTTTATCACTGAAGCTTTCTTT. Its translation is CSVIPLQDFITEAFF. Full variable domain (rest looked up from reference TRBV29-1 and TRBJ1-1): SAVISQKPSRDICQRGTSLTIQCQVDSQVTMMFWYRQQPGQSLTLIATANQGSEATYESGFVIDKFPISRPNLTFSTLTVSNMSPEDSSIYLCSVIPLQDFITEAFFGQGTRLTVV.

The chain links TRBV27 to TRBJ2-3, with D possibly being TRBD1 (6 bases). The CDR3 length is 15 residues. Germline V gives CDR1 MNHEY, CDR2 SMNVEV (reference sequence). V lost 5 bases and J lost 0, with 12 bases in between. Written as DNA, the CDR3 is TGTGCCAGCAGTAGCCCGGGACAAAGCACAGATACGCAGTATTTT. Translation gives CASSSPGQSTDTQYF.

The chain combines TRBV4-3 with TRBJ2-1, with D possibly TRBD2 on 6 matching bases. Per the germline V gene, CDR1 is LGHNA and CDR2 is YSLEER. V lost 1 base to trimming and J lost 4 bases, with 14 bases between them. The CDR3 consists of 16 residues. This chain's CDR3 is CASSQGRLGDYNEQFF. The CDR3 DNA follows: TGCGCCAGCAGCCAAGGAAGACTAGGGGATTACAATGAGCAGTTCTTC.

The J gene is TRBJ2-1, the V gene TRBV2; a weak D match, TRBD1 (7 bases). This CDR3 has 14 residues. Germline V gives CDR1 SNHLY, CDR2 FYNNEI. V lost 7 bases to trimming and J lost 6 bases, with 16 bases between them. CDR3 sequence (DNA): TGTGCCAGCAATGACAGGGTGGAGGGCAATGAGCAGTTCTTC. As protein: CASNDRVEGNEQFF.

The rearrangement links TRBV9 to TRBJ1-2; TRBD1 matches at 8 bases. The CDR3 contains 15 residues. V was clipped by 0 bases and J by 3 bases; unmatched bases: 4. Germline-derived CDR1 and CDR2 are SGDLS and YYNGEE. The CDR3 nucleotides are TGTGCCAGCAGCGTAGGACAGGGGTCATACTATGGCTACACCTTC. Encoded protein: CASSVGQGSYYGYTF.

The rearrangement links TRBV6-5 to TRBJ1-4, with 9 bases aligning to TRBD1. This CDR3 has 14 amino acids. Germline V gives CDR1 MNHEY, CDR2 SVGAGI. Trimming cost V 6 bases and J 4 bases; bases outside gene matches: 3. DNA of the CDR3: TGTGCCAGCAGCGGGACAGGGATTAATGAAAAACTGTTTTTT. Its translation is CASSGTGINEKLFF.

The chain couples TRBV5-6 to TRBJ2-7; the D gene is possibly TRBD2 (7 bases). Germline lookup yields CDR1 SGHDT and CDR2 YYEEEE. The V end was cut by 2 bases, the J end by 4 bases, with 22 bases between. The CDR3 runs to 17 residues. CDR3 DNA: TGTGCCAGCAGCTTTAACGGGCCCGGGGGGCGCAGGTACGAGCAGTACTTC. This codes for CASSFNGPGGRRYEQYF.

This clone was recorded once. The chain recombines TRBV5-1 with TRBJ1-5; D remains ambiguous. Germline CDR1 is SGHRS and CDR2 is YFSETQ. The CDR3 sequence is 15 residues long. V lost 0 bases and J lost 4, with 11 bases in between. In DNA, the CDR3 is TGCGCCAGCAGCTTGGAAGGAGGGCGAAATCAGCCCCAGCATTTT. This gives the protein CASSLEGGRNQPQHF.

The genes are TRBV7-2 and TRBJ1-2; 7 nucleotides align to TRBD1. The CDR3 has 12 amino acids. Trimming took 5 bases from V and 10 from J; bases not matched to a gene: 7. Germline values: CDR1 SGHTA, CDR2 FQGNSA. The DNA for the CDR3 is TGTGCCAGCAGCACAGGGGACAGACTCTACACCTTC. It encodes CASSTGDRLYTF.

This chain joins TRBV28 and TRBJ2-5; TRBD2 agrees at 8 bases. V gave up 4 bases and J gave up 2 bases; unmatched junction bases: 9. The CDR3 runs to 16 residues. Per germline, CDR1 MDHEN and CDR2 SYDVKM. The DNA of the CDR3 is TGTGCCAGCAGTTCTACCGGGACTAGGCAACAAGAGACCCAGTACTTC. It is translated as CASSSTGTRQQETQYF.

This sequence joins TRBV10-3 and TRBJ1-5; D remains unclear. This CDR3 has 16 residues. Germline values: CDR1 ENHRY, CDR2 SYGVKD. Trimming pared 2 bases from V and 5 bases from J, leaving 16 bases between. The CDR3 nucleotides are TGTGCCATCAGTGAGCATGCCACGGAGACGGATCAGCCCCAGCATTTT. This encodes CAISEHATETDQPQHF.

The chain combines TRBV14 with TRBJ1-4, with 9 bases that match TRBD1. Losses at the gene ends were 4 bases for V and 7 bases for J; bases not matched to a gene: 4. The germline V gene encodes CDR1 SGHDN and CDR2 FVKESK. The CDR3 sequence is 14 residues long. The CDR3 sequence: CASSLGQGIEKLFF. DNA of the CDR3: TGTGCCAGCAGCCTTGGACAGGGGATTGAAAAACTGTTTTTT.